Presented here are 2 T cell receptor beta chains from one specimen sequenced in a study of T-cell memory formation after mild COVID-19. TCRdb re-derived calls from the 5' RACE reads in MiXCR, one entry per CDR3 protein. The sample includes 350,000 to 450,000 distinct CDR3 sequences, roughly 14% of them seen just once. Sequenced input: PBMCs or a T cell subset sorted from them (not recorded which). The receptors stem from a young man who had mild COVID-19 (a few samples of this study predate the infection). Cell type and time point are not known.

V usage is TRBV23-1 and J usage is TRBJ2-5; either TRBD1 or TRBD2 may supply D (5 bases each). TRBV23-1 carries the ORF label, with uncertain function. The CDR3 loop spans 14 amino acids. V was shortened by 0 bases and J by 5 bases, with 10 bases between the two germline ends. The CDR3 is CASSQSEGPETQYF. The DNA for the CDR3 is TGCGCCAGCAGTCAATCCGAGGGACCGGAGACCCAGTACTTC.

Only a few counts were recorded for this clonotype. The gene calls are TRBV4-1 and TRBJ1-2; D remains unclear. Germline V gives CDR1 MGHRA, CDR2 YSYEKL. V lost 6 bases to trimming and J lost 0 bases, with 11 bases between them. The CDR3 consists of 14 residues. This CDR3 is CASRPLPTNYGYTF. CDR3 in DNA: TGCGCCAGCAGACCTCTTCCCACTAACTATGGCTACACCTTC.